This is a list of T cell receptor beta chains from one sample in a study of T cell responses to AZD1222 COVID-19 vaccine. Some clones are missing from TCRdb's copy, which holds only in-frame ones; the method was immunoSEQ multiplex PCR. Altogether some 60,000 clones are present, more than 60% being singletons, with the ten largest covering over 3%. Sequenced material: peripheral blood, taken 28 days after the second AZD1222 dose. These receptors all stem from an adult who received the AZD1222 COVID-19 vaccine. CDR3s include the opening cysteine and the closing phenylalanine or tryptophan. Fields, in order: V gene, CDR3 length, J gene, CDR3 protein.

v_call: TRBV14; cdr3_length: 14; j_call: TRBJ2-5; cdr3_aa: CASSQDPMHETQYF
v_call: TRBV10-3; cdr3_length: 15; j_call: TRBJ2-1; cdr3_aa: CAIGTGDSSYNEQFF
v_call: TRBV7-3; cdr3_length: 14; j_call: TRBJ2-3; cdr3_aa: CASREGVEADTQYF
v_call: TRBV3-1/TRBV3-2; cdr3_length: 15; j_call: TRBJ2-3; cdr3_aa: CASSQDPASGGSQYF
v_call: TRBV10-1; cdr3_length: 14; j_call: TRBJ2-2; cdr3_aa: CASSPAGNTGELFF
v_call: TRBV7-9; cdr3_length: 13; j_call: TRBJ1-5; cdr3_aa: CASSFLQDQPQHF
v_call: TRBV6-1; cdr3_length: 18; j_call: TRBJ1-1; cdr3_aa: CASSEATSTYGVGTEAFF
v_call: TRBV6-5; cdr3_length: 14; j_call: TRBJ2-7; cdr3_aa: CASSYGLSSYEQYF
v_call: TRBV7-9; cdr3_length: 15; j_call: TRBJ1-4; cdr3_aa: CASSLDGARNEKLFF
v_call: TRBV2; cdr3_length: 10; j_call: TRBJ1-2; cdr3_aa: CASSMNGYTF
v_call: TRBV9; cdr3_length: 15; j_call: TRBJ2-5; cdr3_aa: CASSVDPLGGETQYF
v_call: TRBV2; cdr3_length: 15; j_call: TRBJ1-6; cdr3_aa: CASTDGYSYNSPLHF
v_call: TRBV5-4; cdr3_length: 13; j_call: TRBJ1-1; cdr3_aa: CASSLGRGSEAFF